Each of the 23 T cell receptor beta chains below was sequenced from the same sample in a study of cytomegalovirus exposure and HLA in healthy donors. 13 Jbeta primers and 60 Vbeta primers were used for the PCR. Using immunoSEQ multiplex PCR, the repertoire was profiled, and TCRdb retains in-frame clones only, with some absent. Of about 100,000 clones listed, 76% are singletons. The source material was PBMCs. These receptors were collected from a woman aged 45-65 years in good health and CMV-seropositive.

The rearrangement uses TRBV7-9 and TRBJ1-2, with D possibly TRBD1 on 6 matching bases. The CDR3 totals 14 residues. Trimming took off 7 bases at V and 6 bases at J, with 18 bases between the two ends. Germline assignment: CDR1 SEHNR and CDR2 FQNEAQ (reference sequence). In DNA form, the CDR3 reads TGTGCCAGCACCCTTGGGGGGGCGGTGGATGGCTACACCTTC. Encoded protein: CASTLGGAVDGYTF.

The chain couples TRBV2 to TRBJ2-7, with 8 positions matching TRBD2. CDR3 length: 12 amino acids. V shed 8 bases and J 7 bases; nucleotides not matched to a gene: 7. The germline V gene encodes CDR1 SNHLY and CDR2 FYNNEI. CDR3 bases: TGTGCCAGCTCTGTAGCGGGGACGGAGCAGTACTTC. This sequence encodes CASSVAGTEQYF.

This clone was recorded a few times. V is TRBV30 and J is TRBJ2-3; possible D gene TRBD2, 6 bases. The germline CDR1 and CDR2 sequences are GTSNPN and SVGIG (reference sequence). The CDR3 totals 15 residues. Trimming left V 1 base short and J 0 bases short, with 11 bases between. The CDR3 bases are TGTGCCTGGAGTGCAATCGGGACTAGCACAGATACGCAGTATTTT. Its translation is CAWSAIGTSTDTQYF.

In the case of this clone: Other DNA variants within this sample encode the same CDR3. The CDR3 DNA sequence: TGTGCCAGCTCACCCCCGGGCCTAGCGGGGGAGCAGTACTTC. It is translated as CASSPPGLAGEQYF. The gene calls are TRBV18 and TRBJ2-7; 9 nucleotides match TRBD2. CDR3 length: 14 amino acids. Germline trimming cut 3 bases from V and 7 bases from J; bases unmatched to any gene: 7. From germline, CDR1 is KGHSH and CDR2 LQKENI.

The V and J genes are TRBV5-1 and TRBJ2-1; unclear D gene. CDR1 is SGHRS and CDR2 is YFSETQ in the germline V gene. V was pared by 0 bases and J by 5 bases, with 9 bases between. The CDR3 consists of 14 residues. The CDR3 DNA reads TGCGCCAGCAGCTTGGCACAGCCCGACAATGAGCAGTTCTTC. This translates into CASSLAQPDNEQFF. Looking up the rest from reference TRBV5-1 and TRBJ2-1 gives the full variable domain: KAGVTQTPRYLIKTRGQQVTLSCSPISGHRSVSWYQQTPGQGLQFLFEYFSETQRNKGNFPGRFSGRQFSNSRSEMNVSTLELGDSALYLCASSLAQPDNEQFFGPGTRLTVL.

CDR3 sequence: CASSLSGDVVYEQYF. The DNA for the CDR3 is TGTGCCAGCAGCTTGTCGGGGGACGTCGTCTACGAGCAGTACTTC. The chain links TRBV5-5 to TRBJ2-7; perhaps TRBD2 as D (6 bases). CDR3 size: 15 residues. With 1 base removed from V and 3 bases from J, the gap between germline ends came to 14 bases. CDR1 is SGHKS and CDR2 is YYEKEE in the germline V gene (reference sequence).

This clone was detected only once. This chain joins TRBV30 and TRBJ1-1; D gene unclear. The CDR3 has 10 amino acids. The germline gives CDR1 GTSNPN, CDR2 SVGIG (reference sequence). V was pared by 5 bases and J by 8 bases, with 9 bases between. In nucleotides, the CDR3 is TGTGCCTGGGTCCCGGGGGAAGCTTTCTTT. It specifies CAWVPGEAFF.

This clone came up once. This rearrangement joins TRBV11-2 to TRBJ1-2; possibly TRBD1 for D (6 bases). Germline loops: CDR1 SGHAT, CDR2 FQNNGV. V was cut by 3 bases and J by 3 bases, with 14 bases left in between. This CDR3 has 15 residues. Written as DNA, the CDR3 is TGTGCCAGCAGCTTCCCTCAGGGGAGTCACTATGGCTACACCTTC. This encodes CASSFPQGSHYGYTF.

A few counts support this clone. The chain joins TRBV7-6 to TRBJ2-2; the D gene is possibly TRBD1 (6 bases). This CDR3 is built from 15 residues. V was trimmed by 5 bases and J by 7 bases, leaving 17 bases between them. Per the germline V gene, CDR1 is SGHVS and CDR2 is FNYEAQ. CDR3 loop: CASSRTLQGVGELFF. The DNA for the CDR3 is TGTGCCAGCAGCCGCACCTTACAGGGAGTCGGGGAGCTGTTTTTT.

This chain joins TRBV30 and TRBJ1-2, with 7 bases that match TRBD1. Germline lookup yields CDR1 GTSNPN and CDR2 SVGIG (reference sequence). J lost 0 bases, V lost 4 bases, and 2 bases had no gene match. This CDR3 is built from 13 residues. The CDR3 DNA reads TGTGCCTGGACTGGGACAGCTAACTATGGCTACACCTTC. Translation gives CAWTGTANYGYTF.

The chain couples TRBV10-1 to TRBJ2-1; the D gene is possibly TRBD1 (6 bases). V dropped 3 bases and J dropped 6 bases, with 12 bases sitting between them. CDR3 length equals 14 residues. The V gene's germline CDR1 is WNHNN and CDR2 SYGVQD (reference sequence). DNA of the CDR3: TGCGCCAGCAGTGACGGTTCAGGGGTCAATGAGCAGTTCTTC. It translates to CASSDGSGVNEQFF.

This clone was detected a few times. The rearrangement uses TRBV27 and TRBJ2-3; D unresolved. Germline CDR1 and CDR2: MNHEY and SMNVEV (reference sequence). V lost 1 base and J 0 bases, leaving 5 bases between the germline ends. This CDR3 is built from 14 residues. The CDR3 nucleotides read TGTGCCAGCAGTTTATTCGGGAGCACAGATACGCAGTATTTT. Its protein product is CASSLFGSTDTQYF.

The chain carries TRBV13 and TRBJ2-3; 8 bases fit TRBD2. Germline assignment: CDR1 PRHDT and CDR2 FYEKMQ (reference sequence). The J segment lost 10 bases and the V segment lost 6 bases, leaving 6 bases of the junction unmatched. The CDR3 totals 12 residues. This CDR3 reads CASRSGGSSQYF. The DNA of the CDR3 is TGTGCCAGCAGATCGGGAGGGAGTTCGCAGTATTTT.

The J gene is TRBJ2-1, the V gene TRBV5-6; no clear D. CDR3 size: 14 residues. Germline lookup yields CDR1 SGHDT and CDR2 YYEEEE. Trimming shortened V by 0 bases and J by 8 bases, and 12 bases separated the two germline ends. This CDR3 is CASSLVRSADEQFF. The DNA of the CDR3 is TGTGCCAGCAGCTTGGTGCGGTCGGCCGATGAGCAGTTCTTC.

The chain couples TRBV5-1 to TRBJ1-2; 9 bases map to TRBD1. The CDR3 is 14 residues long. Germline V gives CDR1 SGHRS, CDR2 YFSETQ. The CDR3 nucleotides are TGCGCGACGAGAGGGGACAGGGCCCTCCGGATCTACACCTTC. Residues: CATRGDRALRIYTF.

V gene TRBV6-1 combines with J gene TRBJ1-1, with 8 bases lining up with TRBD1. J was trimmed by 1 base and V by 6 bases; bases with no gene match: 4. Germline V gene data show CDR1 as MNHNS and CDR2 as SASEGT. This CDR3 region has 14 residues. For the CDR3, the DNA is TGTGCCAGCAGCCGGGACAGGCGGAACACTGAAGCTTTCTTT. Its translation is CASSRDRRNTEAFF.

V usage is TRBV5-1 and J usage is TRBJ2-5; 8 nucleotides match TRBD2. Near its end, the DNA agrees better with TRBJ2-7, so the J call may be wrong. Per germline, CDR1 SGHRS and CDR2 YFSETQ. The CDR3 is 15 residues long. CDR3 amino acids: CASKPAGVISYEQYF. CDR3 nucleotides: TGCGCCAGCAAACCAGCGGGAGTGATCTCCTACGAGCAGTACTTC.

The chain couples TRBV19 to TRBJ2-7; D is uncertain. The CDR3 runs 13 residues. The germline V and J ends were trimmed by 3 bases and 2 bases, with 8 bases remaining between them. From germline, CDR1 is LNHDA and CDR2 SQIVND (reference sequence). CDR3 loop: CASSMKLPYEQYF. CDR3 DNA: TGTGCCAGTAGTATGAAGCTTCCCTACGAGCAGTACTTC.

DNA of the CDR3: TGTGCCAGCAGTCGACTAGCCCCCCCAGATACGCAGTATTTT. It codes for CASSRLAPPDTQYF. The chain couples TRBV6-5 to TRBJ2-3, with 7 bases matching TRBD2. This CDR3 is 14 amino acids long. V shed 5 bases and J 4 bases; nucleotides not matched to a gene: 6. Looked up from germline, CDR1 is MNHEY and CDR2 is SVGAGI.

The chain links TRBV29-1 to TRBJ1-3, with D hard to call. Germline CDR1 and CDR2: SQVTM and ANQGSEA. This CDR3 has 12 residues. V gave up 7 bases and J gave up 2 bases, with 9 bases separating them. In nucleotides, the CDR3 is TGCAGCGCGGCAGGTACTGGAAACACCATATATTTT. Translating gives CSAAGTGNTIYF.

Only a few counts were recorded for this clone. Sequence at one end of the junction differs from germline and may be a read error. CDR3 sequence (DNA): TGTTCCAGCAGCTTGATTTTACTGGGGGAGGCCCCCTATGGCTACACCTTC. Protein: CSSSLILLGEAPYGYTF. The chain is built from TRBV7-9 and TRBJ1-2, with D perhaps TRBD1 (5 bases). Germline lookup yields CDR1 SEHNR and CDR2 FQNEAQ (reference sequence). There are 17 residues in the CDR3.

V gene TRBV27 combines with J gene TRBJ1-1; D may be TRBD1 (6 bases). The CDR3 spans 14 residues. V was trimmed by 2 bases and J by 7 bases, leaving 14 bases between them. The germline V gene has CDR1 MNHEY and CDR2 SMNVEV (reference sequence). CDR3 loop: CASSLGTGLVEAFF. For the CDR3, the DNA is TGTGCCAGCAGTTTAGGAACAGGGCTGGTTGAAGCTTTCTTT.

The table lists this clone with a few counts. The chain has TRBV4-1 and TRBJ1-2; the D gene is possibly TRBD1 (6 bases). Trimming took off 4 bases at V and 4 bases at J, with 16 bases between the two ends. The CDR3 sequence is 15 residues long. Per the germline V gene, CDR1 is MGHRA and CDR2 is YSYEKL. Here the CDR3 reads CASSRTGRDTYGYTF. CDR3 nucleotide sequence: TGCGCCAGCAGCCGCACAGGTCGGGACACCTATGGCTACACCTTC.